The source of this TCR beta chain is a study of cytomegalovirus exposure and HLA in healthy donors (dated by TCRdb to about 2017). For the wider study: An earlier analysis of some 600 of the donors reported 250 to 350 Gb of sequence data and around 120 million unique TCR beta sequences obtained from around 170 million T cells. About 320 gigabases of sequencing data and tens of millions of unique TCR sequences were included in an early release covering roughly 700 HLA-typed donors. Of the approximately 400 genotyped donors, more than 75% were placed in the genetic ancestry cluster associated with self-reported Caucasian donors. The study was designed to test whether signatures of past pathogen exposure could be identified by cataloging public T cell receptors. The T cell repertoires of some 700 subjects were profiled by immunosequencing and related to cytomegalovirus serostatus. Besides the first cohort of some 670 subjects, a separate validation cohort made up of 90 to 150 different subjects was used. To predict cytomegalovirus infection status, the study combined high-throughput TCR immunosequencing, statistical association of individual TCRs with disease status, and machine learning. In a later analysis, previously published TCR beta repertoires from hundreds of donors were re-analyzed and high-resolution HLA genotyping was added so that TCR occurrence patterns could be studied. The later analysis used no new phenotypic data to find candidate immune exposures, relying instead on TCR beta sequences and their occurrence across donors. An earlier analysis of some 500 of the donors used high-throughput TCR beta sequencing to judge whether each TCR beta V gene segment behaved as functional or pseudogenic. Alongside the repertoire data, information on donor age, sex, ethnicity and CMV serostatus was compiled. A later genetic analysis used genome-wide SNP genotypes for about 65% of the 666 donors, treating that subset as a discovery cohort. All discovery cohort repertoires had been generated using a single sequencing platform. HLA typing covered class I and class II loci at four-digit resolution. The number of donors typed differed by locus, with 629-630 for A, B, C, DRB1 and DQB1, roughly 520 for DQA1, over 600 for DPA1, and over 400 for DPB1. Roughly five DR-DQ haplotypes were handled as single units for association and clustering, since linkage in the cohort was strong. Among around 400 genotyped donors of the cohort, an average of roughly 230,000 unique TCR beta nucleotide sequences was sequenced per donor, of which approximately 19% were non-productive. The investigation overall reported the following: Several of the top co-occurrence clusters appeared to be linked to parvovirus B19, influenza, CMV and Epstein-Barr virus, according to a later analysis. While some public TCRs were present in many individuals, most TCR sequences turned up only very rarely across donors. Because counts were too low, some 16 rarely observed V segments, including chromosome 9 orphons, were excluded from the earlier analysis of some 590 of the donors. Because some donors lacked HLA typing at each locus, the association tests relied only on the typed subset. Compared with equally common non-associated chains, HLA-associated TCR beta chains in a later analysis were more clonally expanded and had lower generation probabilities. A group of highly shared sequence variants was considered likely to be a technical artifact of the sequencing pipeline. A later analysis associated 17,000 or so TCR beta sequences with specific HLA alleles at a false discovery rate of 0.05. The study listed 164 TCR beta chains as associated with cytomegalovirus. Most CMV-associated TCR beta chains appeared to be HLA-restricted in a later analysis, and the HLA associations seemed to be driven largely by CMV exposure. Compared with the approximately 710-donor mean, donors in an Asian-associated ancestry cluster had fewer N-insertions in productive TCRs, according to a later genetic analysis. Assigning TCR associations to individual alleles was difficult when HLA alleles, especially DR and DQ, strongly co-occurred. Presence/absence analyses assumed roughly uniform sequencing depth across donors, an assumption that may not hold. The only immune exposure information available for the cohort was CMV serostatus. The 87-base-pair reads could not distinguish some IMGT-functional V segments, including TRBV6-2 and TRBV6-3, so those segments were excluded. According to the authors, the approach could potentially be generalized to other disease states and immunological phenotypes. Three of the identified cytomegalovirus-associated TCR beta chains were confirmed in vitro to be specific for cytomegalovirus antigens. Only TCR beta chains were sequenced in this cohort, and the absence of alpha or paired-chain data limited detectable features. Correlated functional status among segregating V segments might reflect linkage disequilibrium, but an unknown experimental factor could not be ruled out. A further reported finding was that TCR beta sequences accurately predicted the HLA-A and HLA-B alleles for most subjects in the first cohort. In a later genetic analysis, a missense DCLRE1C variant was associated with V-gene and J-gene trimming of TCR beta chains, and the association was replicated in an independent cohort. In an earlier analysis of about 540 of the donors, most TCR beta V segments were observed in productive rearrangements about 87% or about 30% of the time, broadly matching IMGT annotations. The classifier was reported to diagnose cytomegalovirus status with high specificity and sensitivity in both the original cohort and the validation cohort. A later analysis found that TCR association rates varied across HLA loci, with DRB1 alleles showing the most associated TCRs and HLA-C alleles the fewest.

The cohort consisted of 600 to 750 healthy bone marrow donors. At the time of sampling, all cohort members were nominally healthy, though unrecorded immune exposures were likely present. The donor tested CMV seronegative, placing the donor among the 352 seronegative members of the cohort. A peripheral blood sample was provided by each donor, and peripheral blood mononuclear cells were used for TCR beta sequencing. Genomic DNA was extracted from the blood cell samples with the Qiagen DNeasy Blood Extraction Kit. At the junction V is shortened by 5 bases and J by 4 bases; bases outside the gene matches: 4. In the germline V gene, CDR1 corresponds to SGHTA and CDR2 to FQGNSA. The cysteine opens and the phenylalanine closes a CDR3 of 13 amino acids. Solely the CDR3 DNA is kept, with 39 bases framed from the first base. Library creation used the immunoSEQ multiplex PCR assay. For the multiplex PCR, a mixture combining 60 forward primers for TCR Vbeta segments and 13 reverse primers for TCR Jbeta segments was used. Amplification of the CDR3 region of rearranged TCR beta genes was performed with a multiplex PCR assay on genomic DNA. Amplified TCR beta libraries were sequenced as 87-base-pair reads on the Illumina HiSeq System. The study's processing was this. A later analysis counted approximately 74 million unique TCR beta chains across the 500 to 850 repertoires, and around 9.9 million of these chains were shared by at least two donors. Raw reads were error-corrected and collapsed into unique sequences by a nearest-neighbor algorithm in which closely related sequences were merged to remove PCR and sequencing errors. To assign V, D and J gene segments, CDR3 sequences were aligned to IMGT reference sequences. Each retained sequence needed at least a six-nucleotide match to both a V gene segment and a J gene segment. Rearrangements were called productive when the CDR3 lacked stop codons and stayed in frame with V and J; all others were non-productive. CDR3 was defined by IMGT convention, running from the second conserved V-encoded cysteine to the conserved J-encoded phenylalanine. The earlier analysis of approximately 500 of the donors excluded sequences that lacked an unambiguous match to a single V gene segment. In an earlier analysis of several hundred of the donors, a V segment was called functional when productive rearrangements were above 56.7%, and segregating when the standard deviation between donors exceeded 5%. A statistical classification framework was developed to diagnose cytomegalovirus status using the catalog of TCR beta chain sequences. In a later analysis, V and J genes were assigned by comparing TCR nucleotide sequences against IMGT/GENE-DB human TR gene sequences. In a later analysis, CDR3 sequences and most-parsimonious VDJ recombination scenarios were assigned using the TCRdist pipeline. In a later analysis, each TCR beta chain was defined by its CDR3 amino acid sequence together with its V-gene family, and reads without a unique V-gene family were excluded. A later analysis removed 592 highly shared, low-generation-probability nucleotide sequences to deal with suspected cross-contamination and a sequencing artifact. In a later analysis, a clonal expansion index was calculated for each public chain from normalized within-repertoire ranks of inferred template counts. A later analysis computed generation probabilities with a VDJ recombination model fitted to out-of-frame rearrangements, and checked the results against IGoR. Hypergeometric tests were used in a later analysis to score TCR-TCR, TCR-HLA and TCR-CMV co-occurrence, with a repertoire-size bias correction applied to the TCR pairs. False discovery rates were estimated in a later analysis by permuting HLA or CMV assignments 20 times. In a later analysis, co-occurring TCRs were grouped with DBSCAN, and TCRdist sequence similarity was added when clustering was performed within HLA-allele-positive subsets. Co-occurrence clustering excluded repertoires with fewer than 30,000 or more than 120,000 public chains, plus five with anomalous nucleotide sharing. The source is immuneACCESS, and TCRdb retained only in-frame sequences with V and J called. Part of the clones is not carried over; for the studies checked, unresolved V genes explain less than half of this, and the remainder is unexplained. V, J and clone size reflect that table, while D and trimming were determined from the DNA. This sample is represented by some 180,000 clones; 80% to 85% of them were singletons. The ten largest make up 2.3% of the sample.

Of note for this clone: The target of this receptor is not known. One base away there is no much larger clone; base qualities are not given.

This clonotype was obtained from a male donor in good health and CMV-seronegative. The receptor chain draws on TRBV7-2 and TRBJ1-1; 7 nucleotides in the junction match TRBD1. The specimen sequenced was PBMCs. The nucleotides read TGTGCCAGCAGCCAGCAGGGGGGCACTGAAGCTTTCTTT. Its translation reads: CASSQQGGTEAFF.